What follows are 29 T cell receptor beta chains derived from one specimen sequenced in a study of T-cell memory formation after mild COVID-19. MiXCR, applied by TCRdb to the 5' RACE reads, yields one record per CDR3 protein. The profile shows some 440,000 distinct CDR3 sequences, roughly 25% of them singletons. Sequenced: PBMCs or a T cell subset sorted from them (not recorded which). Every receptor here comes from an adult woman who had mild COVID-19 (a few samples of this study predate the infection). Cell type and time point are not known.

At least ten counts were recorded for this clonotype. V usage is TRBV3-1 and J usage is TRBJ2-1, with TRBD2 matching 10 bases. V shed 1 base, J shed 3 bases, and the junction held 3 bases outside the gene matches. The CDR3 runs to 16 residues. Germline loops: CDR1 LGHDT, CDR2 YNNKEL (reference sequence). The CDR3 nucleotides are TGTGCCAGCAGCCAAGTAAGCGGGGGGGTCTACAATGAGCAGTTCTTC. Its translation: CASSQVSGGVYNEQFF.

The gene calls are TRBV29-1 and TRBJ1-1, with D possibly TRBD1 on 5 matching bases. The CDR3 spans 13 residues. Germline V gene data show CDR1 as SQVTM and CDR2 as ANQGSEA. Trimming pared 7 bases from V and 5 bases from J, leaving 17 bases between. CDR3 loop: CSAAPRGETEAFF. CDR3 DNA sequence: TGCAGCGCGGCCCCAAGGGGAGAGACTGAAGCTTTCTTT. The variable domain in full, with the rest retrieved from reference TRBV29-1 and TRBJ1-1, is SAVISQKPSRDICQRGTSLTIQCQVDSQVTMMFWYRQQPGQSLTLIATANQGSEATYESGFVIDKFPISRPNLTFSTLTVSNMSPEDSSIYLCSAAPRGETEAFFGQGTRLTVV.

The CDR3 coding sequence is TGCGCCAGCAGCTCCCTCGGCTTACAGGGGGCCCCTCGAGGGTCAACTGGTGGGGCCAACGTCCTGACTTTC. It is translated as CASSSLGLQGAPRGSTGGANVLTF. The rearrangement links TRBV5-1 to TRBJ2-6; 9 nucleotides line up with TRBD1. This CDR3 contains 24 residues. Germline lookup yields CDR1 SGHRS and CDR2 YFSETQ. V shed 3 bases, J shed 3 bases, and the junction held 28 bases outside the gene matches.

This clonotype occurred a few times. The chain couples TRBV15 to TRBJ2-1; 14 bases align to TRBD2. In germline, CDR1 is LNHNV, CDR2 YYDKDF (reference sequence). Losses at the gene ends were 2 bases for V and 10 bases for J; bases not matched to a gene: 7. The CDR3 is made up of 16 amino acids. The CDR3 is CATSRLGTSGRREQFF. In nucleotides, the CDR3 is TGTGCCACCAGCAGACTTGGGACTAGCGGGAGAAGGGAGCAGTTCTTC.

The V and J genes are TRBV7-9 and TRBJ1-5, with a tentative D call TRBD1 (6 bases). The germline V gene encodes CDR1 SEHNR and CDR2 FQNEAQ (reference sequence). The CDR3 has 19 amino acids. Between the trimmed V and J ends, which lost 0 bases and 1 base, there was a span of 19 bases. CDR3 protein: CASSLAGRGLGISNQPQHF. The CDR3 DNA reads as TGTGCCAGCAGCTTAGCGGGGCGGGGGCTAGGGATAAGCAATCAGCCCCAGCATTTT.

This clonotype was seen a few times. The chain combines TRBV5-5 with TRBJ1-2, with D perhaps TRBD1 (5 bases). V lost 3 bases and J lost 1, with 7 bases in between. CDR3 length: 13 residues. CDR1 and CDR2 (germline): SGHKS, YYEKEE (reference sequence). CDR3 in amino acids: CASSWDGNYGYTF. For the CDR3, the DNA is TGTGCCAGCAGCTGGGACGGTAACTATGGCTACACCTTC.

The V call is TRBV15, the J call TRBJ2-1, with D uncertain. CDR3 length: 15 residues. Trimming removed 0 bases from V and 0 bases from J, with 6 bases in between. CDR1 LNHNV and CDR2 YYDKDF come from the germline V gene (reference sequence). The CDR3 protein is CATSREGFSYNEQFF. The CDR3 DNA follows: TGTGCCACCAGCAGAGAAGGGTTCTCCTACAATGAGCAGTTCTTC.

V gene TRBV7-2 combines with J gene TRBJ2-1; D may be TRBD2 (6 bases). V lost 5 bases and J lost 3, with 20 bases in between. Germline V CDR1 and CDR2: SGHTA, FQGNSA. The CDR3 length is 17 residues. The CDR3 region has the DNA TGTGCCAGCAGCCCACAAGGGACTCCTCCTCTCTACAATGAGCAGTTCTTC. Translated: CASSPQGTPPLYNEQFF.

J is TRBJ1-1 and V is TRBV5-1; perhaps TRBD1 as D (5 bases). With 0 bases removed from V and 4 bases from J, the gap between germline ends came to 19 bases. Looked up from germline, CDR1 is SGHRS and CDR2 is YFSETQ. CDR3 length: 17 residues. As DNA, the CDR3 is TGCGCCAGCAGCTTGGACCCGGGAAACTTTGGGGCCACTGAAGCTTTCTTT. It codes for CASSLDPGNFGATEAFF.

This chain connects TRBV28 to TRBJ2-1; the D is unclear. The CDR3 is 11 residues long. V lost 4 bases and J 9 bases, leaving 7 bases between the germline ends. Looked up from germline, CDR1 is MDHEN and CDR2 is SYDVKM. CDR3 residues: CASSSPTEQFF. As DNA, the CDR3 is TGTGCCAGCAGTTCCCCTACTGAGCAGTTCTTC.

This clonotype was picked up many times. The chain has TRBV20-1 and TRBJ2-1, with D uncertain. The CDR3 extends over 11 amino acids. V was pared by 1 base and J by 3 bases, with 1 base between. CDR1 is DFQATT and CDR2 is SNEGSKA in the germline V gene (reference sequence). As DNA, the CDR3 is TGCAGTGCTAGAGGCTACAATGAGCAGTTCTTC. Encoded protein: CSARGYNEQFF.

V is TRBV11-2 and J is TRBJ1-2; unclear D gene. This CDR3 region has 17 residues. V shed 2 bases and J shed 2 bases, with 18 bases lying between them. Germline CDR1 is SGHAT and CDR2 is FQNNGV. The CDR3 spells CASSLRERTIGNYGYTF. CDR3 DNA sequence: TGTGCCAGCAGCTTACGTGAAAGGACTATAGGAAACTATGGCTACACCTTC.

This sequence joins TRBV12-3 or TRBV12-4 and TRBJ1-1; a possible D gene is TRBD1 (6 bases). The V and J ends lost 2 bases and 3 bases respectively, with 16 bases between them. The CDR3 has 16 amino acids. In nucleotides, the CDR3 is TGTGCCAGCAGTTTATTAATGGGGGGCTTGGACACTGAAGCTTTCTTT. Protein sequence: CASSLLMGGLDTEAFF.

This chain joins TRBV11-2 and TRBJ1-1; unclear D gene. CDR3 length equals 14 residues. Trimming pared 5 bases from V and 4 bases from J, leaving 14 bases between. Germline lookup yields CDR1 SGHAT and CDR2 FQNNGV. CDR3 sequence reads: CASSIHFGATEAFF. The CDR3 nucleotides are TGTGCCAGCAGCATACACTTCGGAGCCACTGAAGCTTTCTTT.

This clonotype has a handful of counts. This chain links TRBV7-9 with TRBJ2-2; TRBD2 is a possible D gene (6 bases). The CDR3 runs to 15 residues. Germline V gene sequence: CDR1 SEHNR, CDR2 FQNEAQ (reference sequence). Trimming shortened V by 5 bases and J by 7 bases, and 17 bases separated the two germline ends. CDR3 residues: CASSPIGGKHGELFF. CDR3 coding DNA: TGTGCCAGCAGCCCCATCGGCGGGAAACACGGGGAGCTGTTTTTT.

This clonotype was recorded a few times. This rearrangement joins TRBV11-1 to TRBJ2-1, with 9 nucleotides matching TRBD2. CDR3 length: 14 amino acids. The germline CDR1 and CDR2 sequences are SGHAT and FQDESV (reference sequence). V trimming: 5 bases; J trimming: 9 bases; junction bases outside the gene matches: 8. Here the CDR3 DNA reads TGTGCCAGCAGCCCGGGCGGACTAGCGACTGAGCAGTTCTTC. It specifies CASSPGGLATEQFF.

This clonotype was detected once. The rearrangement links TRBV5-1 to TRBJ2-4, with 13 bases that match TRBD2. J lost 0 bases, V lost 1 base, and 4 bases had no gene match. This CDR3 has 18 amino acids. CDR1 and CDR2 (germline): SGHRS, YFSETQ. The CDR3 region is CASSLTSGRALAKNIQYF. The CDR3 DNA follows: TGCGCCAGCAGCTTGACTAGCGGGAGGGCCCTAGCCAAAAACATTCAGTACTTC.

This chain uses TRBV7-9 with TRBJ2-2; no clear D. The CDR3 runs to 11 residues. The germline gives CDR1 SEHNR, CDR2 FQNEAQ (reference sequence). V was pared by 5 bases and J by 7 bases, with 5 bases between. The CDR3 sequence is CASSPNGELFF. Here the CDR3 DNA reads TGTGCCAGCAGCCCGAACGGGGAGCTGTTTTTT.

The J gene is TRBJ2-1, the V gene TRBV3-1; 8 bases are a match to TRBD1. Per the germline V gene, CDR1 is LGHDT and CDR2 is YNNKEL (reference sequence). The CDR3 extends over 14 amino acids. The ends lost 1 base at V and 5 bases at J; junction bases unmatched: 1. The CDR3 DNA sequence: TGTGCCAGCAGCCAAGGGGGACAGGACAATGAGCAGTTCTTC. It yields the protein CASSQGGQDNEQFF.

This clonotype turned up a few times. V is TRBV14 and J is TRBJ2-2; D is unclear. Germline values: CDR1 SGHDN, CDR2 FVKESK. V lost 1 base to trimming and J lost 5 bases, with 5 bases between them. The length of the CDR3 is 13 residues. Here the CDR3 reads CASSQAETGELFF. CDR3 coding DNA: TGTGCCAGCAGCCAAGCAGAAACCGGGGAGCTGTTTTTT.

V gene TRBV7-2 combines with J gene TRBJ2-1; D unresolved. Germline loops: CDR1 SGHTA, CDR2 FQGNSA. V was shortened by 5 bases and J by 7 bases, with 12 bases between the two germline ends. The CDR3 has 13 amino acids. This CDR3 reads CASSPALINEQFF. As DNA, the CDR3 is TGTGCCAGCAGCCCTGCCCTCATTAATGAGCAGTTCTTC.

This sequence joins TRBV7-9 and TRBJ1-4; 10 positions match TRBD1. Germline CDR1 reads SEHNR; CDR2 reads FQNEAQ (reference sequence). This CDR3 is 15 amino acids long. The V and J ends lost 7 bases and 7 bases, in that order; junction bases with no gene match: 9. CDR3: CASTSGTGAAEKLFF. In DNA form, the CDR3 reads TGTGCCAGCACATCGGGGACAGGGGCCGCTGAAAAACTGTTTTTT.

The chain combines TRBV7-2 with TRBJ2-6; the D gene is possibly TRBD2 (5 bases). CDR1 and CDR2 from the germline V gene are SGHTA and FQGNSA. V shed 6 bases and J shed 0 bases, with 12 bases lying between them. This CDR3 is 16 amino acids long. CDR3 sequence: CASRGLTFSGANVLTF. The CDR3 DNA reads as TGTGCCAGCAGAGGACTGACCTTCTCTGGGGCCAACGTCCTGACTTTC.

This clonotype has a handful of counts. CDR3 amino acids: CATSSGESGNTIYF. The CDR3, as DNA: TGTGCCACCTCTAGCGGGGAATCTGGAAACACCATATATTTT. The rearrangement links TRBV10-3 to TRBJ1-3; unclear D gene. The germline V gene encodes CDR1 ENHRY and CDR2 SYGVKD. This CDR3 spans 14 amino acids. V was trimmed by 10 bases and J by 1 base, leaving 14 bases between them.

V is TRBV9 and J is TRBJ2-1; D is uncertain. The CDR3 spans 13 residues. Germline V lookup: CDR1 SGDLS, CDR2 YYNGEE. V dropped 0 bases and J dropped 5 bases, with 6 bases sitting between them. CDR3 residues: CASSVDTDNEQFF. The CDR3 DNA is TGTGCCAGCAGCGTAGATACGGACAATGAGCAGTTCTTC.

The CDR3 protein is CAISDGTSVFF. The CDR3 DNA is TGTGCCATCAGTGATGGGACTAGCGTCTTCTTC. The rearrangement uses TRBV10-3 and TRBJ2-1; 10 bases align to TRBD2. V was clipped by 3 bases and J by 16 bases; unmatched bases: 3. This CDR3 comprises 11 residues. Germline V gives CDR1 ENHRY, CDR2 SYGVKD.

CDR3 residues: CAWVMYMNTEAFF. As DNA, the CDR3 is TGTGCCTGGGTTATGTATATGAACACTGAAGCTTTCTTT. The chain is built from TRBV30 and TRBJ1-1; D gene unclear. The CDR3 has 13 residues. Trimming shortened V by 5 bases and J by 0 bases, and 10 bases separated the two germline ends. Germline V gene data show CDR1 as GTSNPN and CDR2 as SVGIG (reference sequence). The full variable domain, in which reference TRBV30 and TRBJ1-1 provide the parts outside the CDR3, is SQTIHQWPATLVQPVGSPLSLECTVEGTSNPNLYWYRQAAGRGLQLLFYSVGIGQISSEVPQNLSASRPQDRQFILSSKKLLLSDSGFYLCAWVMYMNTEAFFGQGTRLTVV.

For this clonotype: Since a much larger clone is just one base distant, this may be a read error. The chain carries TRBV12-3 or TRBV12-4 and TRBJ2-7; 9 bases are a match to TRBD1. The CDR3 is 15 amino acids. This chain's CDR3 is CDSSRRDRASYEQYF. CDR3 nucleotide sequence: TGTGACAGCAGCCGCCGGGACAGGGCGTCCTACGAGCAGTACTTC.

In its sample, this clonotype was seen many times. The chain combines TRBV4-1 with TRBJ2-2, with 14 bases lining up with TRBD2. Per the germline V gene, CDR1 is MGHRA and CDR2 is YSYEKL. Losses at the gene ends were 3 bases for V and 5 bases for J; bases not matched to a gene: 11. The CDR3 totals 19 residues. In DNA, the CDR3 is TGCGCCAGCAGCCAGACCCGACTAGCGGGGGGGCCGGGGACCGGGGAGCTGTTTTTT. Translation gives CASSQTRLAGGPGTGELFF.